This T cell receptor (beta chain) was sequenced for a study of blood T cell repertoires in COVID-19. As for the study in general: The United States, Italy and Spain supplied acute and convalescent COVID-19 samples.

The study drew participants aged 18 to 89 years from roughly 25 US areas. Allocation to cohorts depended on clinical history reported by the participants. This clone was seen only once. The germline V gene encodes CDR1 SGHKS and CDR2 YYEKEE (reference sequence). Trimming cost V 2 bases and J 1 base; bases outside gene matches: 3. The CDR3 extends over 17 amino acids. Authors' data handling: Reference gene primer amplification gave nucleated cell count estimates. Measured with immunoSEQ multiplex PCR; TCRdb has only the in-frame clones, and not every one. V and J calls and clone size come straight from that table; D and trimming were deduced from the DNA. This table has about 220,000 clones, 80% to 90% appearing once.

The sequence came from a young woman in a cohort exposed to, infected with or recovered from COVID-19 (not recorded which). The sequencing input was PBMCs or T cells enriched from blood (not recorded which). V is TRBV5-5 and J is TRBJ2-2; the match to TRBD2 covers 12 bases. Here the CDR3 DNA reads TGTGCCAGCAGCTTCGGACTAGCGGGGATGAACACCGGGGAGCTGTTTTTT. Protein: CASSFGLAGMNTGELFF.